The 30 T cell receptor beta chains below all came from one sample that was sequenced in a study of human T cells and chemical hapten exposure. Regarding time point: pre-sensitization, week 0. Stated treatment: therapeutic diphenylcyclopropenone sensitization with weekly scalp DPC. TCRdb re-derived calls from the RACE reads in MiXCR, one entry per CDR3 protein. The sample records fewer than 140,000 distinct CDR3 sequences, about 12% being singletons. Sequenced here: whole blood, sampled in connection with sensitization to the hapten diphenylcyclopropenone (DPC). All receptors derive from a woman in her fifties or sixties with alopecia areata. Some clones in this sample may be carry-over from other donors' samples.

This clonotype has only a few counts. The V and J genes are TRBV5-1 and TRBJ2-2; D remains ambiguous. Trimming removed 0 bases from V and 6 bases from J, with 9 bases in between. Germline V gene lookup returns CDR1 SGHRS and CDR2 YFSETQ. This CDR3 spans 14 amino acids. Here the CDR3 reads CASSLGGSSGELFF. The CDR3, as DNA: TGCGCCAGCAGCTTGGGAGGCTCTTCCGGGGAGCTGTTTTTT.

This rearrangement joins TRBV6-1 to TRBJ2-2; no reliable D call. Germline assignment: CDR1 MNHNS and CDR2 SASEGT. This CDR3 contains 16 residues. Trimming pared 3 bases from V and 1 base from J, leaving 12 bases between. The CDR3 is CASSERLARNTGELFF. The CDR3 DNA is TGTGCCAGCAGTGAGCGACTCGCTAGGAACACCGGGGAGCTGTTTTTT.

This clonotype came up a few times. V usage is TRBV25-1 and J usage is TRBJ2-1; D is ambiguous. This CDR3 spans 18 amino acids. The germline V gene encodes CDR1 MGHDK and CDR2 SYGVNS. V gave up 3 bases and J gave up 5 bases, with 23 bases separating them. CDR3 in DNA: TGTGCCAGCAGTGAGTCCTCATCTCCCACGGACCAGGACAATGAGCAGTTCTTC. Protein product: CASSESSSPTDQDNEQFF.

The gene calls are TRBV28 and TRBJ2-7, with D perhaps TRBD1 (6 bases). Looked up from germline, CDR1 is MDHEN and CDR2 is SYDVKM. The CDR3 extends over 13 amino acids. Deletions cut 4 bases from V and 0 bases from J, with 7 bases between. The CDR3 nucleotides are TGTGCCAGCAGTTCGGGACACTCCTACGAGCAGTACTTC. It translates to CASSSGHSYEQYF.

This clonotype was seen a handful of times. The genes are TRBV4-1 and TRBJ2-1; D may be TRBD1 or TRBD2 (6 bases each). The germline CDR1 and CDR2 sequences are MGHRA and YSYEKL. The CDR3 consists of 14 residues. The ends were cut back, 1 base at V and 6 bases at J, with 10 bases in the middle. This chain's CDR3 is CASSQARGGNEQFF. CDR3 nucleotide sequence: TGCGCCAGCAGCCAAGCCAGGGGAGGCAATGAGCAGTTCTTC.

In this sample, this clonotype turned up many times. CDR3 amino acids: CASSRTGDRWQETQYF. CDR3 DNA: TGTGCCAGCAGCCGGACGGGCGATAGGTGGCAAGAGACCCAGTACTTC. The V gene is TRBV28, the J gene TRBJ2-5; D remains unclear. The CDR3 consists of 16 residues. Trimming removed 6 bases from V and 2 bases from J, with 19 bases in between. Germline V CDR1 and CDR2: MDHEN, SYDVKM.

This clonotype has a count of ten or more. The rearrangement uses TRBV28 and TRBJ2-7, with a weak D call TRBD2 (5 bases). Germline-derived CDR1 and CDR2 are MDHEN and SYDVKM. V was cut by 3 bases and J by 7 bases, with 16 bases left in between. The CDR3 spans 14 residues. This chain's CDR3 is CASSFVGGPGEQYF. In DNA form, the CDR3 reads TGTGCCAGCAGTTTTGTGGGCGGGCCCGGGGAGCAGTACTTC.

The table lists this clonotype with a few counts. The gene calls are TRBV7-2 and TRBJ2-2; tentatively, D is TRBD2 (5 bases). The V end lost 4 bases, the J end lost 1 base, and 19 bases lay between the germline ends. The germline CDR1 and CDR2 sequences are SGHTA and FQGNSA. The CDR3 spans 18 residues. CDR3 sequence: CASSSHGPGSLNTGELFF. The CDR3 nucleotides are TGTGCCAGCAGCTCGCATGGCCCTGGGAGTCTGAACACCGGGGAGCTGTTTTTT.

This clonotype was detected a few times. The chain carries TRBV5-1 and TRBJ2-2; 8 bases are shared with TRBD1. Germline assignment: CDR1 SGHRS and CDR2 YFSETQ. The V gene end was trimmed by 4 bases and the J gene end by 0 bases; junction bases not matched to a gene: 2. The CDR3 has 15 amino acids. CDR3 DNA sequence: TGCGCCAGCAGCAGGACAGGGACGAACACCGGGGAGCTGTTTTTT. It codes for CASSRTGTNTGELFF.

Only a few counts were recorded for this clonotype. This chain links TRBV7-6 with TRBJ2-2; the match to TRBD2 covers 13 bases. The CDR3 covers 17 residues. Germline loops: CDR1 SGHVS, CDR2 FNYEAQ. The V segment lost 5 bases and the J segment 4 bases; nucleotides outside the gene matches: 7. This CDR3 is CASSRGLAGVATGELFF. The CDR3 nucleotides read TGTGCCAGCAGCAGAGGACTAGCGGGAGTGGCCACCGGGGAGCTGTTTTTT.

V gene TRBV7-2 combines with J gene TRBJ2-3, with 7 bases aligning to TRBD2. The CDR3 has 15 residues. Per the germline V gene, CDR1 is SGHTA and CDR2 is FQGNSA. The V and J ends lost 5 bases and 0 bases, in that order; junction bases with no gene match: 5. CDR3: CASSIRLASTDTQYF. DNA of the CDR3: TGTGCCAGCAGCATCCGACTAGCTAGCACAGATACGCAGTATTTT. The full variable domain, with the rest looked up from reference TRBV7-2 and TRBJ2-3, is GAGVSQSPSNKVTEKGKDVELRCDPISGHTALYWYRQSLGQGLEFLIYFQGNSAPDKSGLPSDRFSAERTGGSVSTLTIQRTQQEDSAVYLCASSIRLASTDTQYFGPGTRLTVL.

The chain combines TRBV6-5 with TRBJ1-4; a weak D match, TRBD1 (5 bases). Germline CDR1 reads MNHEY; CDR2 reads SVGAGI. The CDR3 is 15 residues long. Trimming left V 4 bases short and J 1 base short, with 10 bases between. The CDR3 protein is CASSSTGRTNEKLFF. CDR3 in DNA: TGTGCCAGCAGTTCTACAGGAAGAACTAATGAAAAACTGTTTTTT.

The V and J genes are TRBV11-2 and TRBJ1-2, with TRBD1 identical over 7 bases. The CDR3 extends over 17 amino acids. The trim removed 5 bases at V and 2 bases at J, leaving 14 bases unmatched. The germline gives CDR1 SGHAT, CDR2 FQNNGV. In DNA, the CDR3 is TGTGCCAGCAGCGCCTCCCCTTCGGGACAGATAAACTATGGCTACACCTTC. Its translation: CASSASPSGQINYGYTF.

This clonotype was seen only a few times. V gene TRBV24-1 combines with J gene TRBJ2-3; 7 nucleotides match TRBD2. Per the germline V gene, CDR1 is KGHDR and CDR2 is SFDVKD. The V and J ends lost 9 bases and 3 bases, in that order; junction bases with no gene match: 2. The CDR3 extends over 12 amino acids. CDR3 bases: TGTGCCACCCATAGCGGGACAGATACGCAGTATTTT. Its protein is CATHSGTDTQYF.

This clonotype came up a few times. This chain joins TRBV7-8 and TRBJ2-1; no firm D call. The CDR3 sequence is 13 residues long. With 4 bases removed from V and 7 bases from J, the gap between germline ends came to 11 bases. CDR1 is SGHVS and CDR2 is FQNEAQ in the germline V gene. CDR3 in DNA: TGTGCCAGCAGCTCCTCGGCTGGAAATGAGCAGTTCTTC. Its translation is CASSSSAGNEQFF.

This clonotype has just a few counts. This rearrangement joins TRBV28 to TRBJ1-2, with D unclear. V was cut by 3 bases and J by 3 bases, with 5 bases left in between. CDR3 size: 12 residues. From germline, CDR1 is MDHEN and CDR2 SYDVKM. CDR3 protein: CASSLDDYGYTF. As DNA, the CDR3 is TGTGCCAGCAGTTTGGACGACTATGGCTACACCTTC.

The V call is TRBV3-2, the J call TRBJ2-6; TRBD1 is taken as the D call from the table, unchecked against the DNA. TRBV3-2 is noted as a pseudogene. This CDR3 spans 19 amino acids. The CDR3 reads CASSQMSGTGYSGANVLTF. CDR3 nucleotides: TGTGCCAGCAGCCAAATGTCCGGGACAGGTTACTCTGGGGCCAACGTCCTGACTTTC.

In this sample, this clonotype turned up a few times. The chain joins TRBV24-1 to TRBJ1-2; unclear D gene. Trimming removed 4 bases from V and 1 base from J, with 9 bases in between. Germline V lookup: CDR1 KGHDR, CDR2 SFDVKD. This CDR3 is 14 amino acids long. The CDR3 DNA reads TGTGCCACCAGTGACAGTCCACTTAACTATGGCTACACCTTC. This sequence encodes CATSDSPLNYGYTF.

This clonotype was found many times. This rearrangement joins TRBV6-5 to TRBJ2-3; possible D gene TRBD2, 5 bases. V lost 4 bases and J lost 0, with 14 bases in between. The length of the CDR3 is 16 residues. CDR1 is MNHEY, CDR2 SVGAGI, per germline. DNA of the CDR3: TGTGCCAGCAGTTCGGCCGTGGGGAGTAGCACAGATACGCAGTATTTT. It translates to CASSSAVGSSTDTQYF.

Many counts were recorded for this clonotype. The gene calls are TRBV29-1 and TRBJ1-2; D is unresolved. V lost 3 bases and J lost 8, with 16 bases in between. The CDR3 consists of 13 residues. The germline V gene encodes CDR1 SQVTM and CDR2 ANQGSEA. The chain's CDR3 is CSVEGPGGRGYTF. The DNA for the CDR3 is TGCAGCGTTGAGGGCCCGGGAGGAAGGGGCTACACCTTC.

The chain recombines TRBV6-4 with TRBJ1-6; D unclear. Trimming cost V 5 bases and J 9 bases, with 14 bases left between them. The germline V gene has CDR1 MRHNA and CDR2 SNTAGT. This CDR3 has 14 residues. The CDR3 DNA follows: TGTGCCAGCAGTCAACAAGGGTTTGGTTCACCCCTCCACTTT. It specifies CASSQQGFGSPLHF.

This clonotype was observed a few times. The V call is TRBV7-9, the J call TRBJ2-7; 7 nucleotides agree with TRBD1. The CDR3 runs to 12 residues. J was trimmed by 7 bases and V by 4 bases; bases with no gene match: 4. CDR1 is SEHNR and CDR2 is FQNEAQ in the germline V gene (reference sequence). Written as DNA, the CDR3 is TGTGCCAGCAGCTCAGACAGGGAGGAGCAGTACTTC. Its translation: CASSSDREEQYF.

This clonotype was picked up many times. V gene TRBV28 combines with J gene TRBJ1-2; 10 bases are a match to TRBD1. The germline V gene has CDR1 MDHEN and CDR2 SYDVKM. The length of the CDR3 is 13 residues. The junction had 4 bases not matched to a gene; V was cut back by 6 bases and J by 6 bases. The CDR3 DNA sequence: TGTGCCAGCAGGGGACAGGGGAACAATGGCTACACCTTC. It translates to CASRGQGNNGYTF.

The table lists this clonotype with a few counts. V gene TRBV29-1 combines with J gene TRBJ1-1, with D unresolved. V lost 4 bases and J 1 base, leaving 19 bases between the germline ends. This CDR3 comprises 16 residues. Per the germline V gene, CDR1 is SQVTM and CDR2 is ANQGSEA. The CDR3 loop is CSVVPQVSGRNTEAFF. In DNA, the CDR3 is TGCAGCGTTGTTCCCCAGGTCTCGGGGAGGAACACTGAAGCTTTCTTT.

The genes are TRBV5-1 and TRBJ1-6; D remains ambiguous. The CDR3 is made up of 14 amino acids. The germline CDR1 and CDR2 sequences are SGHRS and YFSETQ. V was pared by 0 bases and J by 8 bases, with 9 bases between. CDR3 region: CASSLAGVYSPLHF. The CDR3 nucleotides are TGCGCCAGCAGCTTGGCCGGCGTCTATTCACCCCTCCACTTT.

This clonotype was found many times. The CDR3 loop is CASSPAGTRDTGELFF. The CDR3 DNA reads TGTGCCAGCAGCCCGGCCGGGACGAGAGACACCGGGGAGCTGTTTTTT. This chain connects TRBV11-2 to TRBJ2-2; D possibly uses TRBD1 or TRBD2 (5 bases each). V was cut by 5 bases and J by 3 bases, with 16 bases left in between. This CDR3 is built from 16 residues. Germline loops: CDR1 SGHAT, CDR2 FQNNGV.

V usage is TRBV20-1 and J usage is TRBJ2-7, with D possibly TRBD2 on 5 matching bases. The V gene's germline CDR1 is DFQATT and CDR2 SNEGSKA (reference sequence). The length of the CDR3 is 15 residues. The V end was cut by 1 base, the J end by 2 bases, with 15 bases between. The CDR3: CSARVPRGPPYEQYF. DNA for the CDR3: TGCAGTGCTAGAGTACCCAGAGGGCCACCCTACGAGCAGTACTTC.

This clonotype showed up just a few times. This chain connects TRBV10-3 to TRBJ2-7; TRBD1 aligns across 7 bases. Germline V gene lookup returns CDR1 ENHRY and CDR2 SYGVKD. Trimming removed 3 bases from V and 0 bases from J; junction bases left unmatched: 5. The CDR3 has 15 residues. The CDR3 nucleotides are TGTGCCATCAGTGAAGGGGGCGGCTTCTCCTACGAGCAGTACTTC. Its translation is CAISEGGGFSYEQYF.

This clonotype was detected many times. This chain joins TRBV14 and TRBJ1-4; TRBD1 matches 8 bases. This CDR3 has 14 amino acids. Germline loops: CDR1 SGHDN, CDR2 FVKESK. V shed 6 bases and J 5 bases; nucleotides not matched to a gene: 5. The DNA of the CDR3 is TGTGCCAGCAGTCGACAGGGGAGGAATGAAAAACTGTTTTTT. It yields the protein CASSRQGRNEKLFF.

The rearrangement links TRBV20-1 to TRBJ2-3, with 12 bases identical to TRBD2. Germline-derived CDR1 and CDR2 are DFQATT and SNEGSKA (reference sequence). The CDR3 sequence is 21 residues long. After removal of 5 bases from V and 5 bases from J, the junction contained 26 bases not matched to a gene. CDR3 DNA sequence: TGCAGTGCTCCTTCTTGGGCGAGGCTAGCGGGGGGGTATCAAGCGGGAGATACGCAGTATTTT. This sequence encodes CSAPSWARLAGGYQAGDTQYF.